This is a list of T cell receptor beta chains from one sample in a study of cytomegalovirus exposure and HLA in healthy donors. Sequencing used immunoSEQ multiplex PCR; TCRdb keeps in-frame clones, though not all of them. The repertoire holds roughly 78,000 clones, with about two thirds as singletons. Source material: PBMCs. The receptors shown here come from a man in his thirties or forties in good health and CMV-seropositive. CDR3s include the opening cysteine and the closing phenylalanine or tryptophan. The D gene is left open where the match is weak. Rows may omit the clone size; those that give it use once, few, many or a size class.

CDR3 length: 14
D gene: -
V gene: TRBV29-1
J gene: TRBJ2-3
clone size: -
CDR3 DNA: TGCAGCGTTGAAACGGGGGTCCGCACAGATACGCAGTATTTT
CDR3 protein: CSVETGVRTDTQYF

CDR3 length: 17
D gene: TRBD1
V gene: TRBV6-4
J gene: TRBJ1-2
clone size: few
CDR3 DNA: TGTGCCCCCCCAGAGGGGCAGGGGGCGAGTGGGAGCCGTGGCTACACCTTC
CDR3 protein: CAPPEGQGASGSRGYTF

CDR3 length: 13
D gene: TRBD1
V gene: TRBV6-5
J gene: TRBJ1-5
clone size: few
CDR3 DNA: TGTGCCAGCAGTCAACAGGGGGCTGGGCCCCAGCATTTT
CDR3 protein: CASSQQGAGPQHF

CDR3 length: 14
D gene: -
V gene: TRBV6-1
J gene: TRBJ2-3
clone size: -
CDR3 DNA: TGTGCCAGCAGTGAACGAGGGAGTCAGGATACGCAGTATTTT
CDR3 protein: CASSERGSQDTQYF

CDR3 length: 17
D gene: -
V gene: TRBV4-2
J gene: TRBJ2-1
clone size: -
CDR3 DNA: TGTGCCAGCAGCCAATCGGCGCAGCGGAGCTCCTACAATGAGCAGTTCTTC
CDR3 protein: CASSQSAQRSSYNEQFF

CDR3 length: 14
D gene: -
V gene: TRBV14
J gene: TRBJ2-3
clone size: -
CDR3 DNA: TGTGCCAGTCAGGGGTCGGGGTTGACAGATACGCAGTATTTT
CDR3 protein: CASQGSGLTDTQYF

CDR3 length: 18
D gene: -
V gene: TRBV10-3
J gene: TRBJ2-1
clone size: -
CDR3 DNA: TGTGCCACCTCACCCCTTCACCTAAGGACATTTACGTACAATGAGCAGTTCTTC
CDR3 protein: CATSPLHLRTFTYNEQFF

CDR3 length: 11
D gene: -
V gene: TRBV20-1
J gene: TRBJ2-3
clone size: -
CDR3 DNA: TGCAGTGGTTCGTCTAGCGATACGCAGTATTTT
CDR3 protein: CSGSSSDTQYF

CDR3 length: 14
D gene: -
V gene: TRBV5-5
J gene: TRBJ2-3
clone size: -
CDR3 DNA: TGTGCCAGCAGCTTGGATTCGGTCTTAGATACGCAGTATTTT
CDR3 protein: CASSLDSVLDTQYF

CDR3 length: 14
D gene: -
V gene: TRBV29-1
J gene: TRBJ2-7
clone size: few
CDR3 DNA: TGCAGCGTTCTTACAGGGCTCGGGTGGTGGGAGCAGTACTTC
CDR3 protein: CSVLTGLGWWEQYF

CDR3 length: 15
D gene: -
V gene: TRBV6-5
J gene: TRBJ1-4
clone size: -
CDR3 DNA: TGTGCCAGCAGGCTTCACTATTCGGGTAATGAAAAACTGTTTTTT
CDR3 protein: CASRLHYSGNEKLFF

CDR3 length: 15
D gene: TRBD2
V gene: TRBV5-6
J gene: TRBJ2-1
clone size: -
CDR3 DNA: TGTGCCAGCAGTAGCGGGAGGGAGGACTACAATGAGCAGTTCTTC
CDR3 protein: CASSSGREDYNEQFF

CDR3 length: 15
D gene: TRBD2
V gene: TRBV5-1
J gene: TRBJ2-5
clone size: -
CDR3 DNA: TGCGCCAGCAGCTTGAGCGGGGGGGCACGGGAGACCCAGTACTTC
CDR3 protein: CASSLSGGARETQYF

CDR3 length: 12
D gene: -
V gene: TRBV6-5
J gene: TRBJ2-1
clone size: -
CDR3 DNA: TGTGCCAGCAGCCGCACGGGTGGTGAGCAGTTCTTC
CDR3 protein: CASSRTGGEQFF

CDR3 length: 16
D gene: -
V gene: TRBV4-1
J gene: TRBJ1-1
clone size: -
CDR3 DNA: TGCGCCAGCAGCCAAAAAAGAACAGGATCGAACACTGAAGCTTTCTTT
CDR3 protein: CASSQKRTGSNTEAFF

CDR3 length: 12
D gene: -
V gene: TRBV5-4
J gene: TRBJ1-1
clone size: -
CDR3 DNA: TGTGCCAGCAGCCCCCGACTCGCTGAAGCTTTCTTT
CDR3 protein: CASSPRLAEAFF

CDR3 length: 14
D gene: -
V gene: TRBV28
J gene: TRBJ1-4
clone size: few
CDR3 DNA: TGTGCCAGCAGTGAGCAGGGGAATAATGAAAAACTGTTTTTT
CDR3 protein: CASSEQGNNEKLFF

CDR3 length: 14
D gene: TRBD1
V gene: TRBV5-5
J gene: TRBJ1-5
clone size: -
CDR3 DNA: TGTGCCAGCAGCTTGGGACAGGGGGATCAGCCCCAGCATTTT
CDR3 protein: CASSLGQGDQPQHF

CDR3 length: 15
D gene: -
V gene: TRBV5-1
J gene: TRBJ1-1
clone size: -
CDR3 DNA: TGCGCCAGCAGCTTTACAGGGATAATGAACACTGAAGCTTTCTTT
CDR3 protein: CASSFTGIMNTEAFF

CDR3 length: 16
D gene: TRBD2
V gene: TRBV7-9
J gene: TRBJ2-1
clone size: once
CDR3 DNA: TGTGCCAGCAGGTCCGGGACTAGCGGGGGGGCCGGTGAGCAGTTCTTC
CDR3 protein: CASRSGTSGGAGEQFF

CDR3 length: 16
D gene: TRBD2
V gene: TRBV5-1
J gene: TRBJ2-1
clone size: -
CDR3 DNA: TGCGCCAGCAGCCCTTCCCGAAGTCGGGAGGGGAATGAGCAGTTCTTC
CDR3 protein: CASSPSRSREGNEQFF

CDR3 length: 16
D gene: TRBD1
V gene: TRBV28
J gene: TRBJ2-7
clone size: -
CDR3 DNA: TGTGCCAGCAGCCTAGGCGGAGCAGGGGGCGTCCACGAGCAGTACTTC
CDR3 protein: CASSLGGAGGVHEQYF

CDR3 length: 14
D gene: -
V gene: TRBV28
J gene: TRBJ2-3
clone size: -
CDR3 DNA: TGTGCCAGCATCTGGGGGACTAGCACAGATACGCAGTATTTT
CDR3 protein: CASIWGTSTDTQYF

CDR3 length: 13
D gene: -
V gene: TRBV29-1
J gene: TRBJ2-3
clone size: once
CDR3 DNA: TGCAGCGTTGTACCGGACAGTCTAGATACGCAGTATTTT
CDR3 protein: CSVVPDSLDTQYF

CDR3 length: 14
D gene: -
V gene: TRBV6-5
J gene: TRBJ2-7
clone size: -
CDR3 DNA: TGTGCCAGCAGTCGGGGTGTAGACCACTACGAGCAGTACTTC
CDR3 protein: CASSRGVDHYEQYF

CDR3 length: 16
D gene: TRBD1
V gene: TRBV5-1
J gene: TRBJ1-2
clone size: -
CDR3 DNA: TGCGCCAGCAGCTACGCCTCGACAGGGGCCAACTATGGCTACACCTTC
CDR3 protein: CASSYASTGANYGYTF

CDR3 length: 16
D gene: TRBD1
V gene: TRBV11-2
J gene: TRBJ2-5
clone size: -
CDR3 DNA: TGTGCCAGCAGCTTAGAAGCGGACAGGGGGCGAGAGACCCAGTACTTC
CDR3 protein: CASSLEADRGRETQYF

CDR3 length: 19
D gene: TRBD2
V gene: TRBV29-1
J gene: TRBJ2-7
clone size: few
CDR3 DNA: TGCAGCGTTGAAGAGCTGCAGGGGTTGCTAGCGGGAGAATCGTACGAGCAGTACTTC
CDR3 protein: CSVEELQGLLAGESYEQYF

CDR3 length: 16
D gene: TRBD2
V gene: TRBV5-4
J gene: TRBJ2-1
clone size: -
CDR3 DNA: TGTGCCAGCAGCTTGACAGCGGGGGGGCCCTACAATGAGCAGTTCTTC
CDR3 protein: CASSLTAGGPYNEQFF

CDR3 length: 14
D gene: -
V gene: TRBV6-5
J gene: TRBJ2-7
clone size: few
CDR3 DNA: TGTGCCAGCAGCCCGACACACTCTGCCTACGAGCAGTACTTC
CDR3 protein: CASSPTHSAYEQYF

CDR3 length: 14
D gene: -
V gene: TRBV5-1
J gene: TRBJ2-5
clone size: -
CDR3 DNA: TGCGCCAGCAGCTTTTTGGAGGGACAAGAGACCCAGTACTTC
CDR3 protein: CASSFLEGQETQYF

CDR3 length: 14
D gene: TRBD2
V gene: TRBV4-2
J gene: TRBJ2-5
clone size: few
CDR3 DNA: TGTGCCAGCAGCCGTCGGGCGGGGGTGGAGACCCAGTACTTC
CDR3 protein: CASSRRAGVETQYF

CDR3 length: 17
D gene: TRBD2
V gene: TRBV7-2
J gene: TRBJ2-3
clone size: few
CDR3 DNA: TGTGCCAGCAGCTTAGAATTAGGACTAGTGGGCTCAGATACGCAGTATTTT
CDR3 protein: CASSLELGLVGSDTQYF

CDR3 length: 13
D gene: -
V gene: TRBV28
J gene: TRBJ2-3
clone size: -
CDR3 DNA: TGTGCCAGCAGTTTACGAGGCTCCGATACGCAGTATTTT
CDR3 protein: CASSLRGSDTQYF

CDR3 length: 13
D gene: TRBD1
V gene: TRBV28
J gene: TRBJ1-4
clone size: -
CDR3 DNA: TGTGCCAGTAATGACAGGGAGGTTGAAAAACTGTTTTTT
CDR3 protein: CASNDREVEKLFF

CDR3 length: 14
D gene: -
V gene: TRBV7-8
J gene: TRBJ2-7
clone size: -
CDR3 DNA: TGTGCCAGCAGCACCCGACTAGTCAATTACGAGCAGTACTTC
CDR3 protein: CASSTRLVNYEQYF

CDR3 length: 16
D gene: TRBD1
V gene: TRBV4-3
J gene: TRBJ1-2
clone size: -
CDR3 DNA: TGCGCCAGCAGCCCGTATGGGACAGGGCCTATCTATGGCTACACCTTC
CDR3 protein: CASSPYGTGPIYGYTF

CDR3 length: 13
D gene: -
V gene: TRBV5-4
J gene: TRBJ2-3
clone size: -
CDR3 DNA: TGTGCCAGCAGCGTTAGTCCCCCAGATACGCAGTATTTT
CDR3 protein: CASSVSPPDTQYF

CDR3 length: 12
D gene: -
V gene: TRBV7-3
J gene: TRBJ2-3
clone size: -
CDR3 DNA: TGTGCCAGCAGCCCCGGAGGGAATACGCAGTATTTT
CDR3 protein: CASSPGGNTQYF

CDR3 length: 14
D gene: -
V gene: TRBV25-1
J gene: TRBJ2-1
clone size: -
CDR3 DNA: TGTGCCACCACGGAGCGGAGCTCCTACAATGAGCAGTTCTTC
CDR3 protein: CATTERSSYNEQFF

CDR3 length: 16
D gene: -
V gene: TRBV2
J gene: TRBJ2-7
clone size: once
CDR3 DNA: TGTGCCAGCAGTTCGCCCAAAGACGGGGAGGCCTACGAGCAGTACTTC
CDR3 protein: CASSSPKDGEAYEQYF

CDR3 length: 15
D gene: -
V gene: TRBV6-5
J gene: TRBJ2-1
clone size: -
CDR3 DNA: TGTGCCAGCAGTAAACTTAGCGGTTCCTACAATGAGCAGTTCTTC
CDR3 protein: CASSKLSGSYNEQFF

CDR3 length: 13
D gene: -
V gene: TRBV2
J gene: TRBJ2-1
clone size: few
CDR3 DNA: TGTGCCAGCAGTGTGGACACTCCAGGGGTGCAGTTCTTC
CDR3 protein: CASSVDTPGVQFF

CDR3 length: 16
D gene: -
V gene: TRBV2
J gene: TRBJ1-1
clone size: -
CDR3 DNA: TGTGCCAGCAGTTGGGGCGCAGGGATAGGGAACACTGAAGCTTTCTTT
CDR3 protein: CASSWGAGIGNTEAFF

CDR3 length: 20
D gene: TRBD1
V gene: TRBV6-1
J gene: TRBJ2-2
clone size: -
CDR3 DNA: TGTGCCAGCAGTGAAACCTTCCCAGGACAGGGCTACTCGAACACCGGGGAGCTGTTTTTT
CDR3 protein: CASSETFPGQGYSNTGELFF

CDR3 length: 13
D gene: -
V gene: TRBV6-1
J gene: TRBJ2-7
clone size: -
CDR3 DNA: TGTGCCAGCGGACAGTCCTCAGCCTACGAGCAGTACTTC
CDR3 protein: CASGQSSAYEQYF

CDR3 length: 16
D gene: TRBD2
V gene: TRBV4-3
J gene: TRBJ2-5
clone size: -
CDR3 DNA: TGCGCCAGCAGCCCCCGGGTAGCGGGAGATGGGGAGACCCAGTACTTC
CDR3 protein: CASSPRVAGDGETQYF

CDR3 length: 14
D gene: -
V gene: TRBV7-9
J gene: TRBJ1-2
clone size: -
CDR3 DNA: TGTGCCAGCAGCCCAGGCGGGGGCTCGGGTGGCTACACCTTC
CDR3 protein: CASSPGGGSGGYTF

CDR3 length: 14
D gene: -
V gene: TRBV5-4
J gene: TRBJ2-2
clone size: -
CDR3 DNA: TGTGCCAGCAGCCCGAACCCGGGAACCGGGGAGCTGTTTTTT
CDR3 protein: CASSPNPGTGELFF

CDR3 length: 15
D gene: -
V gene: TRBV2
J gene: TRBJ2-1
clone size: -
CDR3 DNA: TGTGCCAGCAGTAGTCCCGAATCGGTGGACAATGAGCAGTTCTTC
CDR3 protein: CASSSPESVDNEQFF

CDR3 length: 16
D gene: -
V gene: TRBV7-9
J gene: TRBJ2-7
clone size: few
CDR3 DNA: TGTGCCAGCAGCCCCATGATTGGGGGGGCGCAGCCCGAGCAGTACTTC
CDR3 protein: CASSPMIGGAQPEQYF

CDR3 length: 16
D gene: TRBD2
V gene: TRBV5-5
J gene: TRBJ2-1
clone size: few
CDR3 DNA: TGTGCCAGCAGCGGGGGGACTAGCGGGGACTACAATGAGCAGTTCTTC
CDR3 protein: CASSGGTSGDYNEQFF

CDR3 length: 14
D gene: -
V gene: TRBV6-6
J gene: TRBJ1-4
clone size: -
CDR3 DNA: TGTGCCAGCAGATCGACTGCTACGAATGAAAAACTGTTTTTT
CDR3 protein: CASRSTATNEKLFF

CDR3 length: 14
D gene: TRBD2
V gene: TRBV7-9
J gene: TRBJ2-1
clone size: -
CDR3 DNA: TGTGCCAGCAGCGCCTCCGGGACTAGTAATGAGCAGTTCTTC
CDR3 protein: CASSASGTSNEQFF

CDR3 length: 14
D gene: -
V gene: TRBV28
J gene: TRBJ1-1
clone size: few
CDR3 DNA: TGTGCCAGCAGTTTATTAGAAGTGAACACTGAAGCTTTCTTT
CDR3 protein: CASSLLEVNTEAFF

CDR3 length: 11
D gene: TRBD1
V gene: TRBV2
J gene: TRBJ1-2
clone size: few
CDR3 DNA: TGTGCCAGCAGGGACAGGGTTGGCTACACCTTC
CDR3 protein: CASRDRVGYTF

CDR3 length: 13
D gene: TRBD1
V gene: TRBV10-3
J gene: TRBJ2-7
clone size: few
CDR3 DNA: TGTGCCATCAGTGGACAGGGACGATACGAGCAGTACTTC
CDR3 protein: CAISGQGRYEQYF

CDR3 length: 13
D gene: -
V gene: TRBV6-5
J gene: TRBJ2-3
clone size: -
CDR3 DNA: TGTGCCAGCAGTTACTCCCCAGGGGATACGCAGTATTTT
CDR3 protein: CASSYSPGDTQYF

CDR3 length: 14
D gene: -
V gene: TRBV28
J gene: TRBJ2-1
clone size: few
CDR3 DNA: TGTGCCAGCCCTCCGCGGGGGACATACAATGAGCAGTTCTTC
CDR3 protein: CASPPRGTYNEQFF

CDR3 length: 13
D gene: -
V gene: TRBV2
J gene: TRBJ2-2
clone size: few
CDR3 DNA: TGTGCCAGCAGTGAATGGCTCACCGGGGAGCTGTTTTTT
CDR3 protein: CASSEWLTGELFF